Many counts were recorded for the clone carrying this T cell receptor (beta chain). Its antigen is unidentified. The V end was cut by 2 bases, the J end by 1 base, with 8 bases between. From germline, CDR1 is SGHRS and CDR2 YFSETQ. This CDR3 region has 14 residues. The sample comes from a study of T-cell memory formation after mild COVID-19. Study-level findings and limits: Memory sampled before infection contained some responding clones, suggesting cross-reactive memory joined. There was a balanced CD4/CD8 profile in clones contracting day 15 to 85, and later expanders leaned CD4+.

TCRdb used MiXCR to reprocess the 5' RACE reads, holding one entry per CDR3 protein. The sample lists over 40,000 distinct CDR3 sequences; about 12% were seen once. The sequenced sample was PBMCs or a T cell subset sorted from them (not recorded which). The origin of this receptor is a man in his late teens or twenties who had mild COVID-19 (a few samples of this study predate the infection). Cell type and time point are not known. The genes are TRBV5-1 and TRBJ2-3, with D hard to call. The CDR3 loop reads CASSFVVGTDTQYF. The CDR3 bases are TGCGCCAGCAGCTTTGTGGTGGGCACAGATACGCAGTATTTT.